The next 16 T cell receptor beta chains were all read from a single sample in a study of shared clonotypes between healthy human individuals (dated by TCRdb to the early 2020s). Library prep was done by the immunoSEQ multiplex PCR assay. The table was pulled from immuneACCESS by TCRdb, which kept in-frame rearrangements only. Such tables lose some clones; where checked, under half of the loss comes from unresolved V genes, and the rest has no known cause. This sample gives millions of clones in total; around nine tenths of them show up just once. About 0.13% of the sample lies in the top ten. Specimen: naive CD4+ T cells sorted from blood. Taken with the paper, the label for cell subset or site translates to: CD45RA+ positively selected. The origin of the receptors is a man aged 18 to 29 in good health.

The rearrangement links TRBV27 to TRBJ2-2; 7 bases are a match to TRBD2. In germline, CDR1 is MNHEY, CDR2 SMNVEV (reference sequence). This CDR3 spans 14 amino acids. The junction had 7 bases not matched to a gene; V was cut back by 8 bases and J by 4 bases. CDR3 bases: TGTGCCAGCCGGTTCGGGACTATCACCGGGGAGCTGTTTTTT. Its protein is CASRFGTITGELFF.

The rearrangement joins TRBV6-5 to TRBJ2-7; 9 bases map to TRBD2. The germline V gene encodes CDR1 MNHEY and CDR2 SVGAGI. The CDR3 totals 13 residues. J gave up 6 bases and V 7 bases, and 7 bases lay outside the gene matches. The CDR3: CASKLAGFSEQYF. In DNA, the CDR3 is TGTGCCAGCAAGCTAGCGGGGTTCTCCGAGCAGTACTTC.

This chain uses TRBV30 with TRBJ1-2, with 8 bases lining up with TRBD1. The CDR3 runs to 15 residues. Unmatched junction bases numbered 12, after V lost 1 base and J lost 8 bases. In germline, CDR1 is GTSNPN, CDR2 SVGIG (reference sequence). DNA of the CDR3: TGTGCCTGGAGTGCCCGGACAGGGAAGAAGGAGGGCTACACCTTC. Its protein is CAWSARTGKKEGYTF.

The chain recombines TRBV2 with TRBJ2-7, with D perhaps assigned TRBD1 or TRBD2 (5 bases each). This CDR3 comprises 20 residues. V gave up 0 bases and J gave up 5 bases, with 29 bases separating them. The germline gives CDR1 SNHLY, CDR2 FYNNEI. CDR3 protein: CASSEALVGTTALSGHEQYF. CDR3 DNA sequence: TGTGCCAGCAGTGAAGCGCTTGTCGGGACCACCGCACTCTCGGGCCACGAGCAGTACTTC.

V is TRBV28 and J is TRBJ2-7; 9 nucleotides match TRBD1. Unmatched junction bases numbered 13, after V lost 1 base and J lost 0 bases. This CDR3 has 19 amino acids. Per germline, CDR1 MDHEN and CDR2 SYDVKM. The CDR3 is CASSLLWAGQGTLSYEQYF. Written as DNA, the CDR3 is TGTGCCAGCAGTTTATTATGGGCGGGACAGGGCACCCTCTCCTACGAGCAGTACTTC. The full variable domain, with the rest looked up from reference TRBV28 and TRBJ2-7, is DVKVTQSSRYLVKRTGEKVFLECVQDMDHENMFWYRQDPGLGLRLIYFSYDVKMKEKGDIPEGYSVSREKKERFSLILESASTNQTSMYLCASSLLWAGQGTLSYEQYFGPGTRLTVT.

V and J are TRBV29-1 and TRBJ1-4; the D is unclear. The CDR3 runs to 13 residues. Deletions cut 4 bases from V and 5 bases from J, with 11 bases between. Germline V CDR1 and CDR2: SQVTM, ANQGSEA. The CDR3 nucleotides read TGCAGCGTTGCCCCTATGATGAATGAAAAACTGTTTTTT. Protein: CSVAPMMNEKLFF.

CDR3 residues: CASSYGGTGTTGELFF. The DNA for the CDR3 is TGTGCCAGCAGTTACGGAGGGACAGGGACCACCGGGGAGCTGTTTTTT. The V gene is TRBV6-6, the J gene TRBJ2-2, with TRBD1 matching over 9 bases. The CDR3 has 16 amino acids. CDR1 MNHNY and CDR2 SVGAGI come from the germline V gene (reference sequence). V trimming: 2 bases; J trimming: 4 bases; junction bases outside the gene matches: 5.

This rearrangement joins TRBV4-3 to TRBJ2-7; 7 nucleotides align to TRBD2. The CDR3 consists of 18 residues. Germline loops: CDR1 LGHNA, CDR2 YSLEER. J lost 0 bases, V lost 0 bases, and 11 bases had no gene match. CDR3 region: CASSQELFMLADSYEQYF. The DNA for the CDR3 is TGCGCCAGCAGCCAAGAGCTTTTTATGCTAGCGGACTCCTACGAGCAGTACTTC.

The genes are TRBV1 and TRBJ2-2; the table gives TRBD1 as D, unverified against the DNA. TRBV1 counts as a pseudogene. The CDR3 runs 18 residues. CDR3 DNA sequence: TGCACCAGCAGCCAAGGTAGTTGGGCAGGTCCGTGGGCCGGGGAGCTGTTTTTT. Translated, it gives CTSSQGSWAGPWAGELFF.

V gene TRBV5-5 combines with J gene TRBJ1-4; D gene uncertain. This CDR3 has 14 residues. The V end was cut by 0 bases, the J end by 8 bases, with 11 bases between. The germline CDR1 and CDR2 sequences are SGHKS and YYEKEE (reference sequence). CDR3 sequence reads: CASSLATTNEKLFF. The CDR3 DNA reads as TGTGCCAGCAGCTTGGCCACGACGAACGAAAAACTGTTTTTT.

This chain links TRBV30 with TRBJ1-1; 9 nucleotides match TRBD1. Germline V gene sequence: CDR1 GTSNPN, CDR2 SVGIG (reference sequence). The CDR3 is 12 amino acids. With V trimmed by 0 bases and J by 11 bases, 4 bases remained unmatched. The CDR3 here is CAWSVQGARAFF. CDR3 coding DNA: TGTGCCTGGAGTGTACAGGGGGCGCGGGCTTTCTTT.

The chain recombines TRBV2 with TRBJ2-4, with D tentatively TRBD1 (6 bases). The CDR3 extends over 15 amino acids. V was shortened by 5 bases and J by 0 bases, with 11 bases between the two germline ends. Germline loops: CDR1 SNHLY, CDR2 FYNNEI. The CDR3 DNA sequence: TGTGCCAGCAGTCGGGACACGGGAGCCAAAAACATTCAGTACTTC. Residues: CASSRDTGAKNIQYF. The full variable domain, with the rest looked up from reference TRBV2 and TRBJ2-4, is EPEVTQTPSHQVTQMGQEVILRCVPISNHLYFYWYRQILGQKVEFLVSFYNNEISEKSEIFDDQFSVERPDGSNFTLKIRSTKLEDSAMYFCASSRDTGAKNIQYFGAGTRLSVL.

The chain links TRBV6-1 to TRBJ1-1; D is ambiguous. V shed 7 bases and J shed 0 bases, with 12 bases lying between them. Germline CDR1 is MNHNS and CDR2 is SASEGT. This CDR3 has 14 residues. CDR3 DNA: TGTGCCAGCATCTCTTGGAACATGAACACTGAAGCTTTCTTT. Protein product: CASISWNMNTEAFF.

This sequence joins TRBV5-1 and TRBJ2-5, with D hard to call. Trimming cost V 5 bases and J 4 bases, with 9 bases left between them. The germline CDR1 and CDR2 sequences are SGHRS and YFSETQ. The CDR3 extends over 12 amino acids. CDR3 DNA: TGCGCCAGCAGTGTGGACGGAGAGACCCAGTACTTC. This translates into CASSVDGETQYF.

The rearrangement links TRBV11-2 to TRBJ2-7, with 7 positions matching TRBD2. Trimming at V came to 8 bases and at J to 2 bases, leaving 12 bases not matched to a gene. The CDR3 is 15 amino acids. Germline V lookup: CDR1 SGHAT, CDR2 FQNNGV. The CDR3 sequence is CASRLWGGSTYEQYF. The CDR3 coding sequence is TGTGCCAGCCGCCTATGGGGGGGATCTACCTACGAGCAGTACTTC.

J is TRBJ1-2 and V is TRBV30, with a weak D call TRBD1 (6 bases). The CDR3 contains 13 residues. V lost 3 bases and J lost 2, with 10 bases in between. Looked up from germline, CDR1 is GTSNPN and CDR2 is SVGIG (reference sequence). For the CDR3, the DNA is TGTGCCTGGAGGGGACAAAGAAACTATGGCTACACCTTC. The encoded protein is CAWRGQRNYGYTF.